This T cell receptor (beta chain) was sequenced for a study of post-analysis software for immune sequencing data. Study in general: The study covered relapsing-remitting, secondary progressive and progressive-relapsing courses of multiple sclerosis. The study, taken as a whole, reports: Controls showed lower frequencies than patients for five TRBV segments, and TRBV5-6, TRBV5-1 and TRBV20-1 were among these.

This CDR3 is built from 16 residues. The V and J ends lost 0 bases and 0 bases respectively, with 11 bases between them. Per the germline V gene, CDR1 is ENHRY and CDR2 is SYGVKD. For this clonotype: As yet, its antigen is unknown.

The library was made from cDNA and included unique molecular identifiers. TCRdb recomputed calls from the PCR reads with MiXCR, one row per CDR3 protein. The sample includes 650,000 to 900,000 distinct CDR3 sequences, around 45% of them seen just once. The sequencing input was blood. The TCR comes from a girl aged 5 to 17 with multiple sclerosis. The chain joins TRBV10-3 to TRBJ2-5; unclear D gene. CDR3 DNA: TGTGCCATCAGTGAGTCGCTTGGGAAGTACCAAGAGACCCAGTACTTC. This encodes CAISESLGKYQETQYF.